A selection of T cell receptor beta chains follows, all from one sample in a study of CD8 T cells in Susac syndrome. TCRdb re-called the immunoSEQ multiplex PCR reads through MiXCR, storing one row per CDR3 protein. The sample yields more than 110,000 distinct CDR3 sequences, nearly 95% seen once. The sequenced material came from CD8+ T cells from PBMCs. The receptors stem from a human donor in good health. Both conserved end residues are part of each CDR3. The D gene is left open where the match is weak. Some rows have no size entry. The others give once, few or many, or a class for an expanded clone.

d_call clone_size j_call v_call cdr3_nt cdr3_aa
- - TRBJ1-2 TRBV27 TGTGCCAGCAGTTTATATTTCAGTTATGGCTACACCTTC CASSLYFSYGYTF
TRBD2 - TRBJ2-2 TRBV30 TGTGCCTGGCTGGGGAGGGGGAACACCGGGGAGCTGTTTTTT CAWLGRGNTGELFF
TRBD1 - TRBJ2-7 TRBV20-1 TGTGCTAGTACGGGACAGGGGACCTACGAGCAGTACTTC CASTGQGTYEQYF
- - TRBJ2-3 TRBV29-1 TGCAGCGTTGGCGATAGCAGCACAGATACGCAGTATTTT CSVGDSSTDTQYF
- - TRBJ2-7 TRBV20-1 TGCAGTGCTAGAATGATCCGGGACTCCTCCTACGAGCAGTACTTC CSARMIRDSSYEQYF
TRBD2 few TRBJ2-7 TRBV4-3 TGCGCCAGCAGCCAAACATGGACTAGGGCTGACGAGCAGTACTTC CASSQTWTRADEQYF
- - TRBJ2-1 TRBV2 TGTGCCAGCTATCAGGTAGAGTCCTACAATGAGCAGTTCTTC CASYQVESYNEQFF
- - TRBJ2-1 TRBV19 TGTGCCAGTAGTATGGGCTCTAGCTCCTACAATGAGCAGTTCTTC CASSMGSSSYNEQFF
TRBD2 - TRBJ2-1 TRBV4-3 TGCGCCAGCAGCCAGCTCGCCCGGGGGGAGGATGAGCAGTTCTTC CASSQLARGEDEQFF
- - TRBJ2-5 TRBV30 TGTGCCTGGAGTCTAGCCGGACGGCAAGAGACCCAGTACTTC CAWSLAGRQETQYF
- - TRBJ2-6 TRBV4-3 TGCGCCAGCAGCCAAGATCACAGCTCTGGGGCCAACGTCCTGACTTTC CASSQDHSSGANVLTF
- once TRBJ2-5 TRBV4-1 TGCGCCAGCAGCCTTCAGCCCGGGGCCCTTACAGAGACCCAGTACTTC CASSLQPGALTETQYF
- - TRBJ1-2 TRBV30 TGTGCCACCAGACAGGAGGCTAACTATGGCTACACCTTC CATRQEANYGYTF
- - TRBJ2-1 TRBV4-1 TGCGCCAGCAGCCAAGGCGAGTGGGGCAATGAGCAGTTCTTC CASSQGEWGNEQFF
TRBD1 - TRBJ1-4 TRBV29-1 TGCAGCGTTGAAGATCTAGGACAGGAGGATGAAAAACTGTTTTTT CSVEDLGQEDEKLFF
- - TRBJ1-1 TRBV7-9 TGTGCCAGCACCCCCCCGGGCACAGGGAACACTGAAGCTTTCTTT CASTPPGTGNTEAFF
- - TRBJ1-2 TRBV4-1 TGCGCCAGCAGCCAGCAAGCTAACTATGGCTACACCTTC CASSQQANYGYTF
TRBD2 - TRBJ2-5 TRBV7-9 TGTGCCAGCAGTATGATCGGACTAGGGCAAGAGACCCAGTACTTC CASSMIGLGQETQYF
- - TRBJ2-1 TRBV3-1 TGTGCCAGCAGCCAAGATCGGGAGCAGTTCTTC CASSQDREQFF
TRBD1 - TRBJ1-5 TRBV7-9 TGTGCCAGCAGTCGGGACAGTAGCAATCAGCCCCAGCATTTT CASSRDSSNQPQHF
- - TRBJ1-1 TRBV23-1 TGCGCCAGCAACTCAGGGGAGGCCACTGAAGCTTTCTTT CASNSGEATEAFF
- - TRBJ2-2 TRBV7-9 TGTGCCAGCAGCACCCCAATCGGGGAGCTGTTTTTT CASSTPIGELFF
- - TRBJ1-1 TRBV19 TGTGCCACTCAGTCGGGGTTGACTGAAGCTTTCTTT CATQSGLTEAFF
- - TRBJ1-5 TRBV27 TGTGCCAGCAGTTTAGCCCCCCTTAGCAATCAGCCCCAGCATTTT CASSLAPLSNQPQHF
- - TRBJ1-1 TRBV27 TGTGCCAGCACTGGGCTCTACGGAGCGAACACTGAAGCTTTCTTT CASTGLYGANTEAFF
- - TRBJ2-1 TRBV15 TGTGCCACCAGCAGAGATGCTGGGGACCCCCTTTACAATGAGCAGTTCTTC CATSRDAGDPLYNEQFF
- once TRBJ2-2 TRBV6-1 TGTGCCACGTCAGGTTCGACGAACACCGGGGAGCTGTTTTTT CATSGSTNTGELFF
- - TRBJ1-1 TRBV13 TGTGCCAGCAGCGATCGGAATAGCCCTGAAGCTTTCTTT CASSDRNSPEAFF
TRBD1 - TRBJ2-5 TRBV27 TGTGCCAGCAGTTTTCAAGACAGGGATCAAGAGACCCAGTACTTC CASSFQDRDQETQYF
- - TRBJ2-2 TRBV29-1 TGCAGCGTGGACCAACAGGGGAACACCGGGGAGCTGTTTTTT CSVDQQGNTGELFF
- once TRBJ2-2 TRBV4-3 TGCGCCAGCAGCCAAGAGGGGCCTCGAGGGGAGCTGTTTTTT CASSQEGPRGELFF
- - TRBJ2-5 TRBV11-2 TGTGCCAGCAGCTTAGGGACAGCAGTATTAGAGACCCAGTACTTC CASSLGTAVLETQYF
- - TRBJ1-5 TRBV7-3 TGTGCCAGCAGCTTAACTTTCCGCAGGGACGGAAATCAGCCCCAGCATTTT CASSLTFRRDGNQPQHF
- - TRBJ2-1 TRBV9 TGTGCCAGCAGCCCCCAACCTAGTGAGCAGTTCTTC CASSPQPSEQFF
- - TRBJ2-1 TRBV27 TGTGCCAGCAGTTTCCGACTGCCTGAGCAGTTCTTC CASSFRLPEQFF
- - TRBJ1-2 TRBV7-9 TGTGCCAGCAGCTCACACCCGACAATCAGATCCTACACCTTC CASSSHPTIRSYTF
TRBD2 - TRBJ2-7 TRBV7-2 TGTGCCAGCAGCTTAGTAGCGGGAGAGCAGGACGAGCAGTACTTC CASSLVAGEQDEQYF
TRBD2 - TRBJ2-1 TRBV7-8 TGTGCCAGCAGCTTAGGCTCTAGCGGATCCTACAATGAGCAGTTCTTC CASSLGSSGSYNEQFF
TRBD2 - TRBJ2-7 TRBV27 TGTGCCAGCAGGGGACTAGCGGGAAGCGAGCAGTACTTC CASRGLAGSEQYF
- - TRBJ1-4 TRBV7-9 TGTGCCAGCAGCTTACCAGGCTGGGAAAAACTGTTTTTT CASSLPGWEKLFF
- - TRBJ2-1 TRBV7-2 TGTGCCAGCAGCTTCTTCCCGTACAATGAGCAGTTCTTC CASSFFPYNEQFF
TRBD1 - TRBJ2-2 TRBV29-1 TGCAGCGTCCGGACAGGGAACACCGGGGAGCTGTTTTTT CSVRTGNTGELFF
TRBD2 - TRBJ2-2 TRBV27 TGTGCCAGCAGTCCCCTTAGCGGGGTGAACACCGGGGAGCTGTTTTTT CASSPLSGVNTGELFF
- - TRBJ1-1 TRBV30 TGTGCCTGGAACTTGGACTGGATGAACACTGAAGCTTTCTTT CAWNLDWMNTEAFF
- - TRBJ1-5 TRBV15 TGTGCCACCAGTGAGGAGCGGAGTCAGCCCCAGCATTTT CATSEERSQPQHF
TRBD1 - TRBJ1-5 TRBV15 TGTGCCACCAGCAGAGATCAGACAGGGGGACAGCCCCAGCATTTT CATSRDQTGGQPQHF
TRBD1 - TRBJ1-5 TRBV16 TGTGCCAGCAGTTCGACAGGGGCTAGCAATCAGCCCCAGCATTTT CASSSTGASNQPQHF